This TCR beta chain was recovered during a study of blood T cell repertoires in COVID-19. Study information: The United States, Italy and Spain were the sources of the acute and convalescent COVID-19 samples.

CDR1 is MNHEY and CDR2 is SVGAGI in the germline V gene. The germline V and J ends were trimmed by 3 bases and 9 bases, with 12 bases remaining between them. The CDR3 covers 13 residues. Per the original data handling: Reference gene primer amplification in the assay estimated nucleated cell counts. Profiled with immunoSEQ multiplex PCR; TCRdb holds only in-frame clones, not every one. That table gives V, J and clone size, and the DNA gave D and trimming. The table includes more than 85,000 clones, approximately 91% detected once. The chain couples TRBV6-5 to TRBJ2-1; D is perhaps TRBD2 (5 bases). The sample consisted of peripheral blood. The sequence was obtained from an elderly woman with acute or convalescent COVID-19. The CDR3 reads CASSYGLGVEQFF. The CDR3 DNA follows: TGTGCCAGCAGTTATGGACTCGGAGTTGAGCAGTTCTTC.